Listed below are T cell receptor beta chains from one sample, sequenced in a study of CD8 T cells in ankylosing spondylitis. TCRdb re-analysed the 5' RACE reads in MiXCR, keeping a single row per CDR3 protein. The profile shows around 450,000 distinct CDR3 sequences, roughly a quarter of them singletons. The sample taken for sequencing was blood, either unsorted or a sorted T cell fraction (not recorded which). The receptors originated from a male donor with ankylosing spondylitis. Each CDR3 is given with its conserved first and last residue. Size tells how often a clone was seen (once, few, many) or the class of an expanded clone, and some rows leave it out.

v_gene	j_gene	abundance	CDR3aa
TRBV11-2	TRBJ2-5	.	CASSLVRGREETQYF
TRBV29-1	TRBJ2-3	few	CSATGTPDTDTQYF
TRBV7-2	TRBJ1-5	few	CASSPRLTGNQPQHF
TRBV7-2	TRBJ2-1	.	CASSLLGDSYNEQFF
TRBV5-1	TRBJ1-3	many	CASSLTRGDTIYF
TRBV4-1	TRBJ2-2	.	CASSQGTANTGELFF
TRBV20-1	TRBJ2-1	few	CSAHNNEQFF
TRBV6-1	TRBJ1-2	.	CASSEIFWGAYGYTF
TRBV15	TRBJ2-5	once	CATSGGVGTEVRYF
TRBV4-2	TRBJ2-2	few	CASSSRDTTGELFF
TRBV20-1	TRBJ2-5	few	CSGMYQETQYF
TRBV20-1	TRBJ2-1	few	CSARDGSDNEQFF
TRBV29-1	TRBJ1-4	few	CSVAGSYNEKLFF
TRBV11-2	TRBJ1-3	.	CASSLYPGRGRSGNTIYF
TRBV7-9	TRBJ1-4	once	CASSLTSGVGEKLFF
TRBV30	TRBJ1-1	.	CAWSYRSYEAFF
TRBV12-3/TRBV12-4	TRBJ1-3	few	CASSLMRRTDTIYF
TRBV5-5	TRBJ1-2	.	CASSGQGEGGYTF
TRBV20-1	TRBJ1-1	.	CSASLRTGGSEAFF
TRBV29-1	TRBJ1-2	few	CSVEWQGGYGYTF
TRBV11-2	TRBJ1-3	.	CASSLDKPGKMVSGNTIYF
TRBV29-1	TRBJ2-3	.	CSVAWTGTSTDTQYF
TRBV2	TRBJ1-1	.	CASSWDEGSVTEAFF
TRBV29-1	TRBJ1-1	.	CSGDDRGGEAFF
TRBV11-3	TRBJ2-1	.	CASSFGHGLAGGNEQFF
TRBV29-1	TRBJ2-7	few	CSVEDYTSAREQYF
TRBV29-1	TRBJ1-5	few	CSVAPQANQPQHF
TRBV5-1	TRBJ2-7	few	CASSLPGQGNSYEQYF
TRBV2	TRBJ2-7	.	CASTQAYEQYF
TRBV5-1	TRBJ2-3	.	CASNGLAGTDTQYF
TRBV5-1	TRBJ2-1	.	CASSGQPSGFNEQFF
TRBV16	TRBJ1-5	.	CASSQSPGNQPQHF
TRBV27	TRBJ2-2	.	CASSLSVGWNTGELFF
TRBV20-1	TRBJ1-1	few	CSARDGRGPSAFF
TRBV12-3/TRBV12-4	TRBJ1-5	.	CASSSGALQPQHF
TRBV20-1	TRBJ2-2	.	CSAPSGDFAGELFF
TRBV5-1	TRBJ2-2	.	CASSLVGQGAPGELFF
TRBV29-1	TRBJ2-7	.	CSVETSGGSYEQYF
TRBV30	TRBJ1-5	.	CAWSRGEQPNQPQHF
TRBV18	TRBJ2-5	.	CASSPNVGQGETQYF
TRBV10-1	TRBJ2-1	.	CASSPGTGKAPEEQFF
TRBV15	TRBJ1-2	few	CATSRDYMENYGYTF
TRBV3-1	TRBJ2-1	.	CATSQATSGRAYGEQFF
TRBV9	TRBJ2-1	few	CASSPPRGDNEQFF
TRBV7-9	TRBJ1-1	many	CASSFDGNTEAFF
TRBV6-2/TRBV6-3	TRBJ1-5	.	CASSYSMGTARREPQHF
TRBV28	TRBJ2-3	.	CASSDLAFSTDTQYF
TRBV5-1	TRBJ2-4	few	CASSLGQDKNIQYF
TRBV19	TRBJ1-2	.	CASTIRGGYNYGYTF
TRBV20-1	TRBJ2-1	few	CSGWREGSYNEQFF
TRBV5-1	TRBJ1-1	few	CASSLAGERTEAFF
TRBV5-1	TRBJ2-1	.	CASSLTDSSYNEQFF
TRBV4-2	TRBJ2-1	.	CASSRTGLAAGNEQFF
TRBV20-1	TRBJ2-1	.	CSANPGGLAIYEQFF
TRBV20-1	TRBJ2-3	.	CSAIYGRDTQYF
TRBV5-5	TRBJ2-7	.	CASSTGRGSDEQYF
TRBV11-3	TRBJ1-6	.	CASSSGGSYNSPLHF
TRBV5-1	TRBJ1-2	.	CASSQDRRSYGYTF